Presented here are 32 T cell receptor beta chains from one specimen sequenced in a study of molecular identifiers for immune sequencing clone quantification. TCRdb fed the PCR reads into MiXCR, producing one record per CDR3 protein. The sample yields some 580,000 distinct CDR3 sequences, approximately 24% seen once. The sequencing input was naive CD8+ T cells from blood, with Jurkat cell RNA spiked in. Documented subset: FACS-sorted CD8+CD4-CCR7+CD45RA+ naive T cells. These receptor sequences come from a human donor in good health. Some libraries in this study had Jurkat cell RNA spiked in.

This clonotype was recorded many times. V usage is TRBV19 and J usage is TRBJ1-5; D uncertain. Germline V gene data show CDR1 as LNHDA and CDR2 as SQIVND (reference sequence). V was cut by 4 bases and J by 7 bases, with 14 bases left in between. The CDR3 is 14 residues long. Here the CDR3 DNA reads TGTGCCAGTAGTAATCCCAGAACGGTCCAGCCCCAGCATTTT. This translates into CASSNPRTVQPQHF.

This clonotype was counted between two and nine times. The V gene is TRBV4-2, the J gene TRBJ2-3; D remains ambiguous. V was shortened by 8 bases and J by 6 bases, with 18 bases between the two germline ends. Germline CDR1 and CDR2: LGHNA and YNFKEQ. The CDR3 extends over 14 amino acids. CDR3 in amino acids: CASCSVGLGDTQYF. In nucleotides, the CDR3 is TGTGCCAGCTGCTCCGTGGGTCTGGGGGATACGCAGTATTTT.

This clonotype has a count of ten or more. V gene TRBV7-6 combines with J gene TRBJ2-3; either TRBD1 or TRBD2 may fit D (7 bases each). The germline CDR1 and CDR2 sequences are SGHVS and FNYEAQ. Trimming cost V 2 bases and J 4 bases, with 13 bases left between them. CDR3 length: 15 amino acids. The CDR3 DNA follows: TGTGCCAGCAGCTTATTCTCAGGGGGGGCAGATACGCAGTATTTT. This codes for CASSLFSGGADTQYF.

The gene calls are TRBV7-9 and TRBJ1-2; no firm D call. There are 15 residues in the CDR3. With 4 bases removed from V and 4 bases from J, the gap between germline ends came to 16 bases. Germline CDR1 and CDR2: SEHNR and FQNEAQ (reference sequence). This chain's CDR3 is CASSWEAGLSYGYTF. Here the CDR3 DNA reads TGTGCCAGCAGCTGGGAAGCTGGGCTGAGCTATGGCTACACCTTC.

Note on this clonotype: This may be a read error: a much more frequent sequence differs by one nucleotide. V usage is TRBV24-1 and J usage is TRBJ2-6; D gene uncertain. CDR3 length equals 18 residues. The V end lost 3 bases, the J end lost 4 bases, and 18 bases lay between the germline ends. The germline V gene has CDR1 KGHDR and CDR2 SFDVKD. As DNA, the CDR3 is TGTGCCACCAGTGATGCCGGCTTGACTGGGTCAGGGGCCAACGTCCTGACTTTC. Amino acids: CATSDAGLTGSGANVLTF.

The V gene is TRBV4-2, the J gene TRBJ2-4; the D gene is possibly TRBD2 (5 bases). Per germline, CDR1 LGHNA and CDR2 YNFKEQ. V was trimmed by 0 bases and J by 3 bases, leaving 12 bases between them. The CDR3 is 16 amino acids. CDR3 protein: CASSQDRSRGKNIQYF. In DNA, the CDR3 is TGTGCCAGCAGCCAAGATCGAAGTCGGGGCAAAAACATTCAGTACTTC.

Remarks on this clonotype: A read error is possible here, since a much larger clone lies one base away. The V and J genes are TRBV12-3 or TRBV12-4 and TRBJ2-2; a possible D gene is TRBD1 (6 bases). V was pared by 6 bases and J by 2 bases, with 10 bases between. The length of the CDR3 is 14 residues. The CDR3 loop is CASRGTYNTGELFF. The CDR3 DNA is TGTGCCAGCAGAGGGACATATAACACCGGGGAGCTGTTTTTT.

This clonotype was counted ten times or more. The J gene is TRBJ1-1, the V gene TRBV7-9; no clear D gene. V lost 5 bases to trimming and J lost 8 bases, with 9 bases between them. CDR1 and CDR2 from the germline V gene are SEHNR and FQNEAQ (reference sequence). The CDR3 is 11 amino acids. This chain's CDR3 is CASSRAKEAFF. CDR3 coding DNA: TGTGCCAGCAGCCGCGCAAAAGAAGCTTTCTTT.

This clonotype was seen repeatedly, ten times or more. This chain joins TRBV20-1 and TRBJ1-1; weak D call: TRBD1 (5 bases). The CDR3 runs 13 residues. Trimming cost V 3 bases and J 0 bases, with 8 bases left between them. The V gene's germline CDR1 is DFQATT and CDR2 SNEGSKA (reference sequence). Here the CDR3 DNA reads TGCAGTGCTAGGGGACGGATGAACACTGAAGCTTTCTTT. Translation: CSARGRMNTEAFF.

This clonotype has a handful of counts. The chain links TRBV7-9 to TRBJ2-1; D possibly corresponds to TRBD2 (5 bases). The CDR3 consists of 12 residues. V gave up 6 bases and J gave up 3 bases, with 6 bases separating them. CDR1 is SEHNR, CDR2 FQNEAQ, per germline (reference sequence). CDR3 DNA sequence: TGTGCCAGCAGGGAGGACTACAATGAGCAGTTCTTC. Amino acid sequence: CASREDYNEQFF.

As to this clonotype: Relative to the germline gene, one junction end is altered; a read error may explain this. The chain couples TRBV24-1 to TRBJ2-3; 9 nucleotides match TRBD2. The germline V gene has CDR1 KGHDR and CDR2 SFDVKD. The CDR3 has 16 residues. The CDR3 region has the DNA TGTTCCACCAGTGATTTGCCAGCGGGAGGTACAGATACGCAGTATTTT. Encoded protein: CSTSDLPAGGTDTQYF.

The J gene is TRBJ2-7, the V gene TRBV6-2 or TRBV6-3, with TRBD2 matching 7 bases. The CDR3 length is 15 residues. CDR1 and CDR2 (germline): MNHEY, SVGEGT. V gave up 2 bases and J gave up 4 bases; unmatched junction bases: 8. The CDR3 DNA follows: TGTGCCAGCAGTTACCTGGCTAGCGGAACATACGAGCAGTACTTC. It codes for CASSYLASGTYEQYF.

The chain has TRBV5-1 and TRBJ1-4; D not certain. Germline V gene data show CDR1 as SGHRS and CDR2 as YFSETQ. Trimming took off 5 bases at V and 1 base at J, with 12 bases between the two ends. The CDR3 consists of 15 residues. The CDR3 sequence is CASRFLGGTNEKLFF. The CDR3 DNA reads TGCGCCAGCAGGTTCCTCGGTGGAACTAATGAAAAACTGTTTTTT.

This clonotype was recorded a few times. V usage is TRBV19 and J usage is TRBJ1-2; weak D call: TRBD1 (6 bases). Trimming removed 2 bases at V and 7 bases at J, with 20 bases between. The CDR3 sequence is 16 residues long. Germline V gene data show CDR1 as LNHDA and CDR2 as SQIVND (reference sequence). The CDR3 loop is CASSIFGTGRRSGYTF. The CDR3 coding sequence is TGTGCCAGTAGTATATTCGGAACAGGGAGGAGGAGTGGCTACACCTTC.

J is TRBJ2-3 and V is TRBV19, with 10 nucleotides matching TRBD2. Germline V gene lookup returns CDR1 LNHDA and CDR2 SQIVND (reference sequence). The CDR3 spans 19 residues. Trimming cost V 3 bases and J 1 base; bases outside gene matches: 13. Here the CDR3 DNA reads TGTGCCAGTAGTATGGGTCTAGCGGGAGCCGTGTTCGGCACAGATACGCAGTATTTT. It specifies CASSMGLAGAVFGTDTQYF.

The chain joins TRBV21-1 to TRBJ2-3; TRBD2 is the table's D call, not checked against the DNA. TRBV21-1 is classified as a pseudogene. The CDR3 runs to 18 residues. The DNA of the CDR3 is TGTGCCAGCACCAACGGGGTGGCTAGCGGGGGGGCTAACAATACGCAGTATTTT. This codes for CASTNGVASGGANNTQYF.

This clonotype was detected ten times or more. This rearrangement joins TRBV28 to TRBJ1-1, with 8 bases that match TRBD1. Trimming cost V 3 bases and J 0 bases; bases outside gene matches: 3. This CDR3 is 15 amino acids long. Germline lookup yields CDR1 MDHEN and CDR2 SYDVKM. The CDR3 sequence: CASSFRGRLNTEAFF. CDR3 DNA sequence: TGTGCCAGCAGTTTCAGGGGGCGGTTGAACACTGAAGCTTTCTTT.

Note on this clonotype: A much larger clone sits a single nucleotide away, making a read error possible. This rearrangement joins TRBV4-3 to TRBJ1-5, with TRBD1 as a possible D gene (5 bases). There are 15 residues in the CDR3. The ends were cut back, 0 bases at V and 6 bases at J, with 12 bases in the middle. The germline V gene encodes CDR1 LGHNA and CDR2 YSLEER. The CDR3, as DNA: TGCGCCAGCAGCCAAGAAAGGGGAGGGTGTCAGCCCCAGCATTTT. It codes for CASSQERGGCQPQHF.

This chain links TRBV12-3 or TRBV12-4 with TRBJ1-1, with 8 bases lining up with TRBD1. The CDR3 is 15 amino acids. The V and J ends lost 5 bases and 1 base, in that order; junction bases with no gene match: 6. CDR3 amino acids: CASSIYRGENTEAFF. CDR3 in DNA: TGTGCCAGCAGTATCTACAGGGGGGAGAACACTGAAGCTTTCTTT.

There are a few counts of this clonotype. The chain recombines TRBV27 with TRBJ1-5; TRBD1 might be the D (6 bases). The CDR3 is made up of 14 amino acids. The V gene lost 2 bases and the J gene lost 8 bases, with 13 bases spanning the gap. Looked up from germline, CDR1 is MNHEY and CDR2 is SMNVEV (reference sequence). CDR3 in amino acids: CASSLRAGVKPQHF. Written as DNA, the CDR3 is TGTGCCAGCAGTTTAAGGGCAGGGGTGAAGCCCCAGCATTTT.

This clonotype has ten or more counts. The chain has TRBV7-9 and TRBJ2-3; TRBD2 is a possible D gene (5 bases). CDR3 length equals 13 residues. The V and J ends lost 5 bases and 4 bases respectively, with 10 bases between them. Looked up from germline, CDR1 is SEHNR and CDR2 is FQNEAQ (reference sequence). CDR3 protein: CASSTGNADTQYF. Here the CDR3 DNA reads TGTGCCAGCAGCACCGGGAACGCAGATACGCAGTATTTT.

This clonotype appeared a few times. V usage is TRBV19 and J usage is TRBJ2-1; D is unresolved. The germline CDR1 and CDR2 sequences are LNHDA and SQIVND (reference sequence). Trimming shortened V by 5 bases and J by 9 bases, and 11 bases separated the two germline ends. The CDR3 runs 12 residues. CDR3: CASSPRKPEQFF. The CDR3 nucleotides are TGTGCCAGTAGTCCTCGTAAGCCTGAGCAGTTCTTC. Using reference TRBV19 and TRBJ2-1 for the parts outside the CDR3, the full variable domain is DGGITQSPKYLFRKEGQNVTLSCEQNLNHDAMYWYRQDPGQGLRLIYYSQIVNDFQKGDIAEGYSVSREKKESFPLTVTSAQKNPTAFYLCASSPRKPEQFFGPGTRLTVL.

This clonotype was counted many times. The genes are TRBV9 and TRBJ1-1; D might be TRBD1 (5 bases). Germline V gives CDR1 SGDLS, CDR2 YYNGEE. V was clipped by 4 bases and J by 7 bases, with 14 bases between them. The CDR3 runs to 13 residues. The CDR3 coding sequence is TGTGCCAGCAGCCCCCGGGGGGGACTTGAAGCTTTCTTT. Protein product: CASSPRGGLEAFF. Full variable domain (missing parts from reference TRBV9 and TRBJ1-1): DSGVTQTPKHLITATGQRVTLRCSPRSGDLSVYWYQQSLDQGLQFLIQYYNGEERAKGNILERFSAQQFPDLHSELNLSSLELGDSALYFCASSPRGGLEAFFGQGTRLTVV.

This clonotype occurred once. This may be a read error, as it is one base from a much larger clone. The J gene is TRBJ2-2, the V gene TRBV20-1, with 7 bases aligning to TRBD1. The CDR3 is made up of 15 amino acids. Germline CDR1 DFQATT, CDR2 SNEGSKA (reference sequence). The CDR3 is CSARDSDRRTGELLF. DNA for the CDR3: TGCAGTGCTAGAGACTCGGACAGGAGGACCGGGGAGCTGCTTTTT.

This chain links TRBV7-2 with TRBJ2-7; D is perhaps TRBD2 (6 bases). Germline CDR1 SGHTA, CDR2 FQGNSA. V was clipped by 1 base and J by 5 bases, with 9 bases between them. This CDR3 is built from 13 residues. CDR3 DNA: TGTGCCAGCAGCTTAGGACTAGTAAACGAGCAGTACTTC. This gives the protein CASSLGLVNEQYF.

This clonotype was recorded many times. J is TRBJ1-3 and V is TRBV7-9, with D unclear. The CDR3 sequence is 16 residues long. Trimming stripped 2 bases from V and 3 bases from J, with 14 bases between. CDR1 SEHNR and CDR2 FQNEAQ come from the germline V gene (reference sequence). CDR3 loop: CASSLSFADVGNTIYF. Here the CDR3 DNA reads TGTGCCAGCAGCTTAAGCTTCGCCGACGTTGGAAACACCATATATTTT. Together with reference TRBV7-9 and TRBJ1-3, the CDR3 gives the full variable domain: DTGVSQNPRHKITKRGQNVTFRCDPISEHNRLYWYRQTLGQGPEFLTYFQNEAQLEKSRLLSDRFSAERPKGSFSTLEIQRTEQGDSAMYLCASSLSFADVGNTIYFGEGSWLTVV.

The rearrangement uses TRBV19 and TRBJ1-5, with unresolved D. CDR3 size: 11 residues. The germline V and J ends were trimmed by 0 bases and 11 bases, with 5 bases remaining between them. CDR1 LNHDA and CDR2 SQIVND come from the germline V gene (reference sequence). For the CDR3, the DNA is TGTGCCAGTAGTATAGATCTGTCCCAGCATTTT. Its translation is CASSIDLSQHF.

The rearrangement uses TRBV4-1 and TRBJ2-1, with D unclear. This CDR3 has 14 residues. V gave up 3 bases and J gave up 4 bases, with 10 bases separating them. The germline gives CDR1 MGHRA, CDR2 YSYEKL. The DNA of the CDR3 is TGCGCCAGCAGCCAGGGATGGGGTTACAATGAGCAGTTCTTC. Protein product: CASSQGWGYNEQFF.

This clonotype was counted only a few times. This sequence joins TRBV28 and TRBJ2-5, with D tentatively TRBD2 (7 bases). The V end was cut by 2 bases, the J end by 9 bases, with 43 bases between. This CDR3 comprises 23 residues. Germline-derived CDR1 and CDR2 are MDHEN and SYDVKM. As DNA, the CDR3 is TGTGCCAGCAGTTTACCCCTGCAGCCCTCAAAGGGGGGGCGCGGGTATAGGGGTAGGGCCCAGTACTTC. This sequence encodes CASSLPLQPSKGGRGYRGRAQYF.

The V and J genes are TRBV4-3 and TRBJ1-1; 9 bases are shared with TRBD1. V gave up 4 bases and J gave up 6 bases; unmatched junction bases: 9. CDR1 is LGHNA and CDR2 is YSLEER in the germline V gene. CDR3 length equals 15 residues. CDR3 coding DNA: TGCGCCAGCAGCCGATTATGGACAGGGGACGCTGAAGCTTTCTTT. Translating it yields CASSRLWTGDAEAFF.

Regarding this clonotype: At one end the junction does not follow the germline gene, possibly because of a read error. The chain couples TRBV7-3 to TRBJ2-3; the match to TRBD2 covers 8 bases. The CDR3 extends over 19 amino acids. Looked up from germline, CDR1 is SGHTA and CDR2 is FQGTGA. The DNA of the CDR3 is TGTGCCAGCAGCTTATCTTTGGCCCCGACTAGCGAAAACACAGATGCGCAGTATTTT. Its translation is CASSLSLAPTSENTDAQYF.

This chain uses TRBV27 with TRBJ1-1, with D perhaps TRBD1 (5 bases). This CDR3 has 18 amino acids. Germline-derived CDR1 and CDR2 are MNHEY and SMNVEV (reference sequence). V was clipped by 6 bases and J by 1 base, with 24 bases between them. As DNA, the CDR3 is TGTGCCAGCAGCTCGCTGTGGGGGGTTGAGGAGGCGAACACTGAAGCTTTCTTT. It is translated as CASSSLWGVEEANTEAFF.